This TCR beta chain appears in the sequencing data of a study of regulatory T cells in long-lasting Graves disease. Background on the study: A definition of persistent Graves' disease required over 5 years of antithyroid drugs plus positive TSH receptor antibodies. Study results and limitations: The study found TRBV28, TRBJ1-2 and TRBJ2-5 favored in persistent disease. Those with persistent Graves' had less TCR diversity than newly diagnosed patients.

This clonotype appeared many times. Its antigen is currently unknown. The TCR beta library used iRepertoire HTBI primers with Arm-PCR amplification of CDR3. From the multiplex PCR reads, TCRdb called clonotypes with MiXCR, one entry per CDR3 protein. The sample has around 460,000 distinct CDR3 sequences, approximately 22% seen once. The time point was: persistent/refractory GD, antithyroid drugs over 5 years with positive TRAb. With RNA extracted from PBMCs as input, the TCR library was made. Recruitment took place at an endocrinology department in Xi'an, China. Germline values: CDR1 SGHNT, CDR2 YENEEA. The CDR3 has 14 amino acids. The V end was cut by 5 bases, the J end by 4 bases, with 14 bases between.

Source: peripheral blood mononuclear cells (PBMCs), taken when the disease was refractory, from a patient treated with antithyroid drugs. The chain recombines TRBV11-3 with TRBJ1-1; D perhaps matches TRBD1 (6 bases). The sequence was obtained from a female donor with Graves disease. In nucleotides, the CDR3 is TGTGCCAGCAGCCGACGAACAGGGAGCACTGAAGCTTTCTTT. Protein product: CASSRRTGSTEAFF. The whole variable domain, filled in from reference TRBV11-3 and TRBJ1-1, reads EAGVVQSPRYKIIEKKQPVAFWCNPISGHNTLYWYLQNLGQGPELLIRYENEEAVDDSQLPKDRFSAERLKGVDSTLKIQPAELGDSAVYLCASSRRTGSTEAFFGQGTRLTVV.